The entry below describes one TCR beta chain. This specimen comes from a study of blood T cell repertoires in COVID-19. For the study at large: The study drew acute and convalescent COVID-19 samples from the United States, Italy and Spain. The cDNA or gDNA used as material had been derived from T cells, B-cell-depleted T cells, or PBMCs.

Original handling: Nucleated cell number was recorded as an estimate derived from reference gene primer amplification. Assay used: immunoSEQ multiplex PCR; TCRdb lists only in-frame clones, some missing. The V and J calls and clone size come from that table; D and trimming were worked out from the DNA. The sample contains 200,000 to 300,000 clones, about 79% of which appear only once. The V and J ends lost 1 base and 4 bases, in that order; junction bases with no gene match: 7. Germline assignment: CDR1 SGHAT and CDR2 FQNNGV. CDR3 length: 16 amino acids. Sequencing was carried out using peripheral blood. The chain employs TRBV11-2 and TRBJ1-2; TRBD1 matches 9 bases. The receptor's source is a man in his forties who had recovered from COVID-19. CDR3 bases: TGTGCCAGCAGCTTAGCTGGACAGGGGACGTCCTATGGCTACACCTTC. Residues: CASSLAGQGTSYGYTF.